This paragraph covers one T cell receptor beta chain sequence. The target antigen is unknown. Using immunoSEQ multiplex PCR, the repertoire was profiled, and TCRdb retains in-frame clones only, with some absent. The sample lists 70,000 to 100,000 clones, just over 85% occurring once. As for time point: blood 2 weeks post-SBRT. Described treatment: 15 Gy SBRT to primary tumor, nephrectomy 4 weeks later. This renal cell carcinoma was of the clear cell type. This CDR3 contains 15 residues. Germline V gene data show CDR1 as SGHTA and CDR2 as FQGNSA. Trimming removed 5 bases from V and 9 bases from J; junction bases left unmatched: 15. This specimen belongs to a study of radiation and T cells in renal cell carcinoma. Study at large: Nephrectomy followed 15 Gy stereotactic body radiation by 4 weeks. Study findings and constraints: Top tumor clonotypes rose in blood 2 weeks post-radiation, then contracted.

Sequenced material: blood, taken from a patient whose treatment included radiotherapy and nephrectomy. The V and J genes are TRBV7-2 and TRBJ2-7, with 8 bases fitting TRBD1. The TCR was taken from a woman in her 50s with renal cell carcinoma. DNA for the CDR3: TGTGCCAGCAGCCCCTCCGGGACAGGCCCACTAGGGCAGTACTTC. This encodes CASSPSGTGPLGQYF. The variable domain in full, with the rest retrieved from reference TRBV7-2 and TRBJ2-7, is GAGVSQSPSNKVTEKGKDVELRCDPISGHTALYWYRQSLGQGLEFLIYFQGNSAPDKSGLPSDRFSAERTGGSVSTLTIQRTQQEDSAVYLCASSPSGTGPLGQYFGPGTRLTVT.